A selection of T cell receptor beta chains follows, all from one sample in a study of blood T cell repertoires in COVID-19. Clones were read by immunoSEQ multiplex PCR, and TCRdb kept only the in-frame ones, dropping some. The sample has roughly 250,000 clones, approximately 90% seen once. Sequencing input: PBMCs or T cells enriched from blood (not recorded which). All receptors derive from a woman between 18 and 30 years old who had recovered from COVID-19. Each CDR3 is given with its conserved first and last residue. The order of the fields is J gene, clone size, V gene, D gene, CDR3 protein, CDR3 DNA. D genes are given only for firm matches. Part of the rows lack a size; the others show once, few, many or a class for expanded clones.

>TRBJ2-3|few|TRBV5-1|TRBD2
CASSLGLAGGSDTQYF
TGCGCCAGCAGCTTAGGACTAGCGGGAGGTTCAGATACGCAGTATTTT
>TRBJ2-1|once|TRBV9|-
CASSAGGTAYNEQFF
TGTGCCAGCAGCGCCGGCGGGACAGCCTACAATGAGCAGTTCTTC
>TRBJ2-7|-|TRBV12-3/TRBV12-4|-
CASSLQDSEQYF
TGTGCCAGCAGCCTACAGGATTCCGAGCAGTACTTC
>TRBJ2-1|few|TRBV3-1/TRBV3-2|TRBD2
CASSHSGSGYNEQFF
TGTGCCAGCAGTCATAGCGGGAGCGGGTACAATGAGCAGTTCTTC
>TRBJ1-6|-|TRBV11-3|-
CASSLGQASPLHF
TGTGCCAGCAGCCTAGGGCAGGCTTCACCCCTCCACTTT
>TRBJ1-5|-|TRBV18|-
CASSPSFRNQPQHF
TGTGCCAGCTCACCATCCTTCCGCAATCAGCCCCAGCATTTT
>TRBJ1-1|-|TRBV28|TRBD1
CASTLAGGTEAFF
TGTGCCAGCACACTGGCAGGGGGCACTGAAGCTTTCTTT
>TRBJ1-1|-|TRBV18|TRBD1
CASSPNRGGKTEAFF
TGTGCCAGCTCACCGAACAGGGGTGGGAAGACTGAAGCTTTCTTT
>TRBJ2-1|-|TRBV5-4|-
CASSLEVVAAYNEQFF
TGTGCCAGCAGCTTGGAGGTAGTAGCGGCATACAATGAGCAGTTCTTC
>TRBJ2-1|-|TRBV19|-
CASSPAAPSSWDNEQFF
TGTGCCAGTAGTCCCGCGGCGCCCTCAAGCTGGGACAATGAGCAGTTCTTC
>TRBJ2-3|-|TRBV21-1|-
CASSPLYCDIPKNSSTDTQYF
TGTGCCAGCAGCCCCCTTTATTGCGACATTCCCAAAAACTCTAGCACAGATACGCAGTATTTT
>TRBJ2-7|-|TRBV15|-
CATSRGHEQYF
TGTGCCACCAGCAGAGGGCACGAGCAGTACTTC
>TRBJ2-7|once|TRBV10-1|TRBD2
CASSGISAGGLYEQYF
TGCGCCAGCAGTGGGATTTCGGCGGGAGGCCTCTACGAGCAGTACTTC
>TRBJ2-1|once|TRBV3-1/TRBV3-2|-
CASSLTESYNEQFF
TGTGCCAGCAGCTTGACAGAGAGTTACAATGAGCAGTTCTTC
>TRBJ1-1|-|TRBV5-4|-
CASSLEGLNTEAFF
TGTGCCAGCAGCTTGGAGGGGCTGAACACTGAAGCTTTCTTT
>TRBJ2-3|-|TRBV19|TRBD2
CASTQGLVGTDTQYF
TGTGCCAGTACCCAGGGACTAGTCGGAACAGATACGCAGTATTTT
>TRBJ2-3|-|TRBV4-2|-
CASSLNPSPGPDTQYF
TGTGCCAGCAGCCTCAACCCTAGCCCCGGCCCGGATACGCAGTATTTT
>TRBJ1-2|-|TRBV5-6|TRBD1
CASSLLGQGASYTF
TGTGCCAGCAGCTTGTTGGGACAGGGAGCCTCTTACACCTTC
>TRBJ2-7|-|TRBV5-6|TRBD2
CASSPGPREGEQYF
TGTGCCAGCAGCCCGGGACCGAGGGAGGGCGAGCAGTACTTC
>TRBJ1-2|-|TRBV20-1|-
CSALNYGYTF
TGCAGTGCTCTTAACTATGGCTACACCTTC
>TRBJ2-1|few|TRBV11-3|-
CASSPSLTPYNEQFF
TGTGCCAGCAGCCCCAGCCTGACTCCCTACAATGAGCAGTTCTTC
>TRBJ2-5|-|TRBV5-1|TRBD1
CASSLGGTGQETQYF
TGCGCCAGCAGCTTGGGAGGGACAGGGCAAGAGACCCAGTACTTC
>TRBJ1-1|-|TRBV6-5|-
CASSPIMGGGTEAFF
TGTGCCAGCAGTCCGATTATGGGGGGTGGGACTGAAGCTTTCTTT
>TRBJ1-6|once|TRBV6-5|-
CATPQGPAYNSPLHF
TGTGCCACCCCACAGGGACCGGCCTATAATTCACCCCTCCACTTT
>TRBJ2-7|-|TRBV7-2|-
CASSYTGLPVYEQYF
TGTGCCAGCAGCTACACCGGACTACCCGTCTACGAGCAGTACTTC
>TRBJ1-1|-|TRBV6-5|-
CASSYVGVNTEAFF
TGTGCCAGCAGTTATGTAGGGGTGAACACTGAAGCTTTCTTT
>TRBJ1-4|-|TRBV9|-
CASSVAGLGEKLFF
TGTGCCAGCAGCGTAGCAGGGCTGGGAGAAAAACTGTTTTTT
>TRBJ1-6|-|TRBV28|-
CASFRGWGNSPLHF
TGTGCCAGTTTCAGGGGATGGGGTAATTCACCCCTCCACTTT
>TRBJ1-4|-|TRBV5-8|TRBD1
CASSWDRAGEKLFF
TGTGCCAGCAGCTGGGACAGGGCTGGGGAAAAACTGTTTTTT
>TRBJ1-2|-|TRBV12-3/TRBV12-4|-
CASRPAGYYGYTF
TGTGCCAGCAGGCCAGCAGGGTACTATGGCTACACCTTC
>TRBJ1-2|few|TRBV7-2|TRBD1
CASSSSIQGPSKGYTF
TGTGCCAGCAGCTCTAGTATACAGGGGCCTTCTAAAGGCTACACCTTC
>TRBJ1-5|-|TRBV28|-
CASSPRVGVSNQPQHF
TGTGCCAGCAGTCCCCGGGTGGGTGTTAGCAATCAGCCCCAGCATTTT
>TRBJ1-5|once|TRBV28|-
CASSPPAPGGSQPQHF
TGTGCCAGCAGTCCCCCGGCTCCGGGGGGGAGTCAGCCCCAGCATTTT
>TRBJ2-7|-|TRBV4-1|TRBD2
CASSQLEGGSYEQYF
TGCGCCAGCAGCCAACTAGAGGGAGGGTCTTACGAGCAGTACTTC
>TRBJ2-6|-|TRBV29-1|-
CSVEGGGDFSGANVLTF
TGCAGCGTTGAAGGAGGGGGGGACTTCTCTGGGGCCAACGTCCTGACTTTC
>TRBJ2-7|-|TRBV27|TRBD2
CASSPTSPGLAGQYF
TGTGCCAGCAGTCCCACCTCCCCCGGACTAGCGGGGCAGTACTTC
>TRBJ2-2|-|TRBV19|TRBD1
CASSIWMGTGRAGELFF
TGTGCCAGTAGCATATGGATGGGGACAGGGAGGGCCGGGGAGCTGTTTTTT
>TRBJ1-5|-|TRBV10-2|-
CASSGGDNQPQHF
TGCGCCAGCAGTGGTGGAGACAATCAGCCCCAGCATTTT
>TRBJ1-1|-|TRBV11-3|-
CASSFAGSTEAFF
TGTGCCAGCAGTTTTGCAGGGTCCACTGAAGCTTTCTTT
>TRBJ2-5|few|TRBV5-1|-
CASSLEGHGRGTQYF
TGCGCCAGCAGCTTGGAGGGACATGGAAGGGGGACCCAGTACTTC
>TRBJ1-1|-|TRBV9|TRBD1
CASSVQGATEAFF
TGTGCCAGCAGCGTCCAGGGGGCCACTGAAGCTTTCTTT
>TRBJ1-1|once|TRBV11-2|TRBD1
CASSLVGQGAGNTEAFF
TGTGCCAGCAGCTTAGTAGGACAGGGGGCGGGTAACACTGAAGCTTTCTTT
>TRBJ1-3|-|TRBV28|-
CASKRRVSSGNTIYF
TGTGCCAGCAAGAGGCGGGTCTCCTCTGGAAACACCATATATTTT
>TRBJ1-2|-|TRBV28|TRBD1
CASRPGTAKFNYGYTF
TGTGCCAGCAGACCTGGGACAGCAAAATTCAACTATGGCTACACCTTC
>TRBJ1-5|-|TRBV27|-
CASSLSVGFGGGNQPQHF
TGTGCCAGCAGTTTATCGGTCGGATTCGGGGGGGGCAATCAGCCCCAGCATTTT
>TRBJ2-5|few|TRBV6-5|TRBD1
CASNRGAGQETQYF
TGTGCCAGCAACAGGGGGGCCGGCCAGGAGACCCAGTACTTC
>TRBJ2-7|-|TRBV25-1|TRBD2
CASRSPGLAGIYEQYF
TGTGCCAGCAGGAGTCCCGGACTAGCGGGAATCTACGAGCAGTACTTC
>TRBJ1-4|once|TRBV28|TRBD1
CASSSSGQGDSEKGLFF
TGTGCCAGCAGTTCCTCCGGACAGGGCGATTCTGAGAAGGGACTGTTTTTT
>TRBJ2-1|-|TRBV4-2|TRBD2
CASSQDLRRGDYNEQFF
TGTGCCAGCAGCCAAGACCTTCGGCGGGGGGACTACAATGAGCAGTTCTTC
>TRBJ1-5|-|TRBV6-5|-
CASSYSPGQPQHF
TGTGCCAGCAGTTACTCCCCGGGGCAGCCCCAGCATTTT
>TRBJ1-2|-|TRBV5-6|TRBD1
CASSQTKGTVEPYGYTF
TGTGCCAGCAGCCAAACAAAGGGGACAGTCGAACCGTATGGCTACACCTTC
>TRBJ2-5|-|TRBV29-1|TRBD2
CSVEQLAGGETQYF
TGCAGCGTTGAACAACTTGCGGGGGGAGAGACCCAGTACTTC
>TRBJ1-5|-|TRBV5-4|TRBD1
CASSRDRGNNQPQHF
TGTGCCAGCAGTCGGGACAGGGGGAACAATCAGCCCCAGCATTTT
>TRBJ2-2|-|TRBV3-1/TRBV3-2|-
CAISMGVGPNTGELFF
TGTGCCATCTCTATGGGAGTCGGTCCGAACACCGGGGAGCTGTTTTTT
>TRBJ2-7|-|TRBV9|-
CASSVADSHEQYF
TGTGCCAGCAGCGTCGCGGACAGCCACGAGCAGTACTTC
>TRBJ2-5|-|TRBV19|TRBD2
CASSSGGAYQETQYF
TGTGCCAGTAGCAGCGGGGGGGCGTACCAAGAGACCCAGTACTTC
>TRBJ1-1|-|TRBV11-3|TRBD1
CASSLENWRTGEDTEAFF
TGTGCCAGCAGCTTAGAGAATTGGAGGACAGGGGAGGACACTGAAGCTTTCTTT